The source of this TCR beta chain is a study of cytotoxic CD8 clonotypes in ibrutinib-treated CLL. As for the study in general: After treatment lasting a median 12 months, range 6 to 36, response samples were collected.

This clone was seen a few times. Its target is not known. Points from the study as a whole: Exceeding age-matched healthy donors, baseline clonality also tracked the counts of circulating CD8+ T cells.

Repertoires were generated with immunoSEQ multiplex PCR, while TCRdb's copy carries only in-frame clones and drops some. The table has some 80,000 clones, roughly 77% seen once. Sequenced material: PBMCs, taken after 12 months of ibrutinib treatment. This receptor was taken from a human donor with chronic lymphocytic leukemia.

CDR3 nucleotides: TGTGCCAGCAGTGAGATGTTTGGTTCTGCGGAGACCCAGTACTTC. This codes for CASSEMFGSAETQYF. V and J are TRBV2 and TRBJ2-5; D is uncertain. The V gene's germline CDR1 is SNHLY and CDR2 FYNNEI. The ends were cut back, 3 bases at V and 5 bases at J, with 16 bases in the middle. There are 15 residues in the CDR3. The full variable domain, its missing parts supplied by reference TRBV2 and TRBJ2-5, is EPEVTQTPSHQVTQMGQEVILRCVPISNHLYFYWYRQILGQKVEFLVSFYNNEISEKSEIFDDQFSVERPDGSNFTLKIRSTKLEDSAMYFCASSEMFGSAETQYFGPGTRLLVL.